The clone carrying this T cell receptor beta chain was seen many times. Antigen: not known. V dropped 2 bases and J dropped 5 bases, with 10 bases sitting between them. The germline V gene has CDR1 ENHRY and CDR2 SYGVKD. The CDR3 runs to 15 residues. Quantitative 5'-RACE with molecular barcodes produced the TCR beta libraries. TCRdb reprocessed the 5' RACE reads with MiXCR, giving one entry per CDR3 protein. Among 500,000 or so distinct CDR3 sequences, approximately 5% were seen once, and the ten largest hold 3% to 4.5%. This sample was taken from a study of CD8 T cells in ankylosing spondylitis. Whole-study findings and limits: Ankylosing spondylitis blood seemed to carry a telltale TCR beta motif made of roughly eight highly homologous variants. The authors found the disease-linked clones to be CD8+ and relatively rare in peripheral blood. Clones linked to disease were reported to show significant enrichment in matched ankylosing spondylitis synovial fluid.

The sequenced sample was blood, either unsorted or a sorted T cell fraction (not recorded which). The sequence was collected from a male donor with ankylosing spondylitis. This chain uses TRBV10-3 with TRBJ1-6; D ambiguous. This CDR3 reads CAISETGPNNSPLHF. The CDR3 bases are TGTGCCATCAGTGAGACCGGGCCTAATAATTCACCCCTCCACTTT.